Listed below are T cell receptor beta chains from one sample, sequenced in a study of blood T cell repertoires in COVID-19. Data came from immunoSEQ multiplex PCR; TCRdb stores just in-frame clones and leaves some out. The top ten clones hold approximately 11% of a sample with some 150,000 clones, around 85% of them seen once. Specimen: peripheral blood. Receptor source: an older woman with COVID-19, enrolled during active disease. Each CDR3 is given with its conserved first and last residue. D genes are given only for firm matches. A clone size is listed for some rows: how often the clone was seen (once, few, many), or a class if it is expanded.

CDR3 DNA: TGCGCCAGCAGTCGAAGCCAGGGCGGTCAGCCCCAGCATTTT
CDR3 protein: CASSRSQGGQPQHF
V gene: TRBV5-1
clone size: NA
J gene: TRBJ1-5
D gene: NA

CDR3 DNA: TGTGCCAGCAGCTTAACAGGGGGCTACAACAATGAGCAGTTCTTC
CDR3 protein: CASSLTGGYNNEQFF
V gene: TRBV7-2
clone size: NA
J gene: TRBJ2-1
D gene: TRBD1

CDR3 DNA: TGTGCCAGCAGCCAAGGGTTGACTAGCGGGAGTGGAGATACGCAGTATTTT
CDR3 protein: CASSQGLTSGSGDTQYF
V gene: TRBV4-2
clone size: once
J gene: TRBJ2-3
D gene: TRBD2

CDR3 DNA: TGTGCCTGGAGCGGAGGCAGGACCTACGAGCAGTACTTC
CDR3 protein: CAWSGGRTYEQYF
V gene: TRBV30
clone size: NA
J gene: TRBJ2-7
D gene: NA

CDR3 DNA: TGCGCCAGCAGCTTGACAGGGGGACCCTACGAGCAGTACTTC
CDR3 protein: CASSLTGGPYEQYF
V gene: TRBV5-1
clone size: NA
J gene: TRBJ2-7
D gene: TRBD1

CDR3 DNA: TGTGCCAGCAGTTTATCTAACGGGAGAACAGATACGCAGTATTTT
CDR3 protein: CASSLSNGRTDTQYF
V gene: TRBV27
clone size: NA
J gene: TRBJ2-3
D gene: NA

CDR3 DNA: TGTGCCAGCAGTTCAGTCGGGGGGGCCCAGAGGGAAAAACTGTTTTTT
CDR3 protein: CASSSVGGAQREKLFF
V gene: TRBV6-5
clone size: NA
J gene: TRBJ1-4
D gene: NA

CDR3 DNA: TGTGCCAGCAGTTACGGGCAGAACTATGGCTACACCTTC
CDR3 protein: CASSYGQNYGYTF
V gene: TRBV6-2/TRBV6-3
clone size: NA
J gene: TRBJ1-2
D gene: NA

CDR3 DNA: TGTGCCAGCAGCTTGTCCTCGACAGGGTGGGAGCCCCAGCATTTT
CDR3 protein: CASSLSSTGWEPQHF
V gene: TRBV5-5
clone size: NA
J gene: TRBJ1-5
D gene: TRBD1

CDR3 DNA: TGCAGTGCTAGTTCCTCTGGACTAGCGGGATCCTCCTACGAGCAGTACTTC
CDR3 protein: CSASSSGLAGSSYEQYF
V gene: TRBV20-1
clone size: NA
J gene: TRBJ2-7
D gene: TRBD2

CDR3 DNA: TGTGCCGGAACCGGGACAGGGCCAGTCAATGAAAAACTGTTTTTT
CDR3 protein: CAGTGTGPVNEKLFF
V gene: TRBV7-9
clone size: few
J gene: TRBJ1-4
D gene: TRBD1

CDR3 DNA: TGTGCCATCAGTGAGTCGGCGGGGGGCTACACCTTC
CDR3 protein: CAISESAGGYTF
V gene: TRBV10-3
clone size: NA
J gene: TRBJ1-2
D gene: NA

CDR3 DNA: TGTGCCAGCAGTTACGACAGGGCAACGGAAAAACTGTTTTTT
CDR3 protein: CASSYDRATEKLFF
V gene: TRBV6-5
clone size: NA
J gene: TRBJ1-4
D gene: TRBD1

CDR3 DNA: TGTGCCAGCAGCCCTTCGACAGGGGGTTCGCAAGAGACCCAGTACTTC
CDR3 protein: CASSPSTGGSQETQYF
V gene: TRBV7-9
clone size: NA
J gene: TRBJ2-5
D gene: TRBD1

CDR3 DNA: TGCGCCAGCAGCTGGGACAGGGGGCTAAACACCATATATTTT
CDR3 protein: CASSWDRGLNTIYF
V gene: TRBV5-1
clone size: NA
J gene: TRBJ1-3
D gene: TRBD1

CDR3 DNA: TGTGCCATCCGAAGGACTAGTGGGTACGGCGGGCTCAATGAGCAGTTCTTC
CDR3 protein: CAIRRTSGYGGLNEQFF
V gene: TRBV3-1/TRBV3-2
clone size: NA
J gene: TRBJ2-1
D gene: TRBD2

CDR3 DNA: TGTGCTAGTGGCCCTCCGGGGTTTCGTTACACCGGGGAGCTGTTTTTT
CDR3 protein: CASGPPGFRYTGELFF
V gene: TRBV12-5
clone size: NA
J gene: TRBJ2-2
D gene: NA

CDR3 DNA: TGTGCCAGCAGCTTAGGCGGTGGGAACACTGAAGCTTTCTTT
CDR3 protein: CASSLGGGNTEAFF
V gene: TRBV7-2
clone size: NA
J gene: TRBJ1-1
D gene: NA

CDR3 DNA: TGCGCCAGCAGTGTTGGACAGGGGTTCAGTTCACCCCTCCACTTT
CDR3 protein: CASSVGQGFSSPLHF
V gene: TRBV10-1
clone size: NA
J gene: TRBJ1-6
D gene: TRBD1

CDR3 DNA: TGTGCCAGCAGCCCTCAGGATACGCAGTATTTT
CDR3 protein: CASSPQDTQYF
V gene: TRBV7-9
clone size: NA
J gene: TRBJ2-3
D gene: NA

CDR3 DNA: TGTGCCAGCAGTTACCGACAGACCCACGAGCAGTACTTC
CDR3 protein: CASSYRQTHEQYF
V gene: TRBV6-2/TRBV6-3
clone size: NA
J gene: TRBJ2-7
D gene: NA

CDR3 DNA: TGTGCCAGCAGTGAAGGGGCGGGGCTTGGAGGGTACGAGCAGTACTTC
CDR3 protein: CASSEGAGLGGYEQYF
V gene: TRBV2
clone size: few
J gene: TRBJ2-7
D gene: NA

CDR3 DNA: TGTGCCAGCAGCCGCGGACAGGCGGAAAAACTGTTTTTT
CDR3 protein: CASSRGQAEKLFF
V gene: TRBV7-8
clone size: NA
J gene: TRBJ1-4
D gene: TRBD1

CDR3 DNA: TGTGCCAGCAGGACGGGACAGGGGCATGGCTACACCTTC
CDR3 protein: CASRTGQGHGYTF
V gene: TRBV6-5
clone size: few
J gene: TRBJ1-2
D gene: TRBD1

CDR3 DNA: TGTGCCAGCAGTTCCCAGTACGAGCAGTACTTC
CDR3 protein: CASSSQYEQYF
V gene: TRBV6-2/TRBV6-3
clone size: NA
J gene: TRBJ2-7
D gene: NA

CDR3 DNA: TGTGCCTGGAGCCGGGGGGGGACAGGGGGCTTTAGCAATCAGCCCCAGCATTTT
CDR3 protein: CAWSRGGTGGFSNQPQHF
V gene: TRBV30
clone size: NA
J gene: TRBJ1-5
D gene: TRBD1

CDR3 DNA: TGTGCCAGCACCAGCCGGGACAGTAACACCTACGAGCAGTACTTC
CDR3 protein: CASTSRDSNTYEQYF
V gene: TRBV27
clone size: NA
J gene: TRBJ2-7
D gene: TRBD1

CDR3 DNA: TGTGCCAGCAGCGTAGACGGCGGGAGCTACAATGAGCAGTTCTTC
CDR3 protein: CASSVDGGSYNEQFF
V gene: TRBV9
clone size: NA
J gene: TRBJ2-1
D gene: TRBD2

CDR3 DNA: TGCAGCGTTGAAGTGGGGCCGGAGACCCAGTACTTC
CDR3 protein: CSVEVGPETQYF
V gene: TRBV29-1
clone size: NA
J gene: TRBJ2-5
D gene: NA

CDR3 DNA: TGTGCCAGCAGTGCCTCGACAGGGTATAGCAATCAGCCCCAGCATTTT
CDR3 protein: CASSASTGYSNQPQHF
V gene: TRBV6-1
clone size: NA
J gene: TRBJ1-5
D gene: TRBD1

CDR3 DNA: TGTGCCAGCAGCAACGTACGCTTACAGGGGACCGGGGAGCTGTTTTTT
CDR3 protein: CASSNVRLQGTGELFF
V gene: TRBV7-6
clone size: NA
J gene: TRBJ2-2
D gene: TRBD1

CDR3 DNA: TGTGCCAGCAGCCGACAGGGGCATCTCACCTACGAGCAGTACTTC
CDR3 protein: CASSRQGHLTYEQYF
V gene: TRBV7-9
clone size: NA
J gene: TRBJ2-7
D gene: TRBD1

CDR3 DNA: TGTGCCAGCAGCCAAGATACACGGGGTCACAGGGTAACTGGCACTGAAGCTTTCTTT
CDR3 protein: CASSQDTRGHRVTGTEAFF
V gene: TRBV4-2
clone size: NA
J gene: TRBJ1-1
D gene: NA

CDR3 DNA: TGTGCCAGTAGGAAAAGACAGGGGGGGAACACTGAAGCTTTCTTT
CDR3 protein: CASRKRQGGNTEAFF
V gene: TRBV19
clone size: NA
J gene: TRBJ1-1
D gene: TRBD1

CDR3 DNA: TGTGCCAGCAGCCTGGGGACAGGGGAGACCCAGTACTTC
CDR3 protein: CASSLGTGETQYF
V gene: TRBV6-6
clone size: NA
J gene: TRBJ2-5
D gene: TRBD1

CDR3 DNA: TGTGCCATCAGTGTAGGCGGAACGAGCTCTGGGGCCAACGTCCTGACTTTC
CDR3 protein: CAISVGGTSSGANVLTF
V gene: TRBV10-3
clone size: NA
J gene: TRBJ2-6
D gene: NA